This note documents a single T cell receptor beta chain sequence. Its antigen remains unknown. The data are from a study of early T cells in non-severe SARS-CoV-2 infection. Study-wide background: The input, bulk RNA from unsorted whole blood, was sequenced, and chains were unpaired. General study findings and limits: VDJdb matching, biased toward anti-spike CD8 responses, missed private and CD4 specificities.

Separate cDNA molecules each had unique molecular identifiers attached to them. Using its own MiXCR run on the 5' RACE reads, TCRdb lists one record per CDR3 protein. The sample lists roughly 110,000 distinct CDR3 sequences; more than 9.5% were seen once. The CDR3 loop spans 15 amino acids. In germline, CDR1 is KGHDR, CDR2 SFDVKD. Trimming cost V 9 bases and J 1 base; bases outside gene matches: 10. The rearrangement joins TRBV24-1 to TRBJ2-5; 7 positions agree with TRBD1. The TCR originated in an adult who was a healthcare worker with PCR-confirmed SARS-CoV-2 infection or an uninfected control (not recorded which). Sequenced input: whole blood. CDR3 residues: CATSTIQGSQETQYF. The CDR3 coding sequence is TGTGCCACCTCGACTATACAGGGGAGCCAAGAGACCCAGTACTTC.